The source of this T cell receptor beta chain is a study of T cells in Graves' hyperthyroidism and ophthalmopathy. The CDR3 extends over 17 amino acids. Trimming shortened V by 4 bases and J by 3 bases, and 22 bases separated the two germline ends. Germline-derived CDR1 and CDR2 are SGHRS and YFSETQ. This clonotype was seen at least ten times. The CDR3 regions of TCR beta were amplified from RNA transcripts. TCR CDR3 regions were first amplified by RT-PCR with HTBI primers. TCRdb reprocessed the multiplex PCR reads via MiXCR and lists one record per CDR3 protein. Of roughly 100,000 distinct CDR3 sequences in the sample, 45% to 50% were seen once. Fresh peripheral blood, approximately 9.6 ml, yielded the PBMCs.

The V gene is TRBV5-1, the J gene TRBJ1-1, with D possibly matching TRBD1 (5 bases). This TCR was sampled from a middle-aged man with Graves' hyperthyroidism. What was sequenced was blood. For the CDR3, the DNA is TGCGCCAGCAGCCCCCCCGGGACCTATACCCGAGACACTGAAGCTTTCTTT. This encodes CASSPPGTYTRDTEAFF.